Each of the 6 T cell receptor beta chains below was sequenced from the same sample in a study of beta chain features in type 1 diabetes. Findings of the study overall: Across all four CD4+ subsets, people with type 1 diabetes showed modestly shorter TCRB CDR3s.

Expressed TCRB transcripts were sequenced after all isolated RNA was converted to cDNA. Only in-frame clones appear in the TCRdb table, and some are missing; sequencing was by immunoSEQ multiplex PCR. This table has under 250,000 clones, 11% to 15% appearing once. These receptors have no known antigen. Sequenced: naive CD4+ T cells from blood. These receptors came from a man aged 30-40 years with type 1 diabetes.

In its sample, this clone was seen a few times. The chain carries TRBV29-1 and TRBJ2-5; D call uncertain. The ends were cut back, 4 bases at V and 0 bases at J, with 12 bases in the middle. This CDR3 contains 14 residues. CDR1 is SQVTM, CDR2 ANQGSEA, per germline. This chain's CDR3 is CSVAPGGNQETQYF. The CDR3 region has the DNA TGCAGCGTTGCCCCCGGCGGAAACCAAGAGACCCAGTACTTC.

This chain joins TRBV4-3 and TRBJ2-2; D is perhaps TRBD2 (5 bases). Looked up from germline, CDR1 is LGHNA and CDR2 is YSLEER. Trimming shortened V by 1 base and J by 6 bases, and 12 bases separated the two germline ends. This CDR3 contains 15 residues. Written as DNA, the CDR3 is TGCGCCAGCAGCCAAGGAGGGTTGGCGGCCGGGGAGCTGTTTTTT. It is translated as CASSQGGLAAGELFF.

This chain links TRBV5-1 with TRBJ2-3; perhaps TRBD1 as D (6 bases). The germline V and J ends were trimmed by 0 bases and 2 bases, with 10 bases remaining between them. The CDR3 length is 15 residues. Germline values: CDR1 SGHRS, CDR2 YFSETQ. The CDR3 loop is CASSLGGPSTDTQYF. CDR3 bases: TGCGCCAGCAGCTTGGGGGGGCCATCCACAGATACGCAGTATTTT. The variable domain in full, with the rest retrieved from reference TRBV5-1 and TRBJ2-3, is KAGVTQTPRYLIKTRGQQVTLSCSPISGHRSVSWYQQTPGQGLQFLFEYFSETQRNKGNFPGRFSGRQFSNSRSEMNVSTLELGDSALYLCASSLGGPSTDTQYFGPGTRLTVL.

The chain has TRBV28 and TRBJ1-1; a weak D match, TRBD1 (6 bases). The V end was cut by 2 bases, the J end by 11 bases, with 21 bases between. Germline assignment: CDR1 MDHEN and CDR2 SYDVKM. The CDR3 contains 15 residues. CDR3 coding DNA: TGTGCCAGCAGTTTACGAACCATTGACAGGTTGCAGGCTTTCTTT. Translated: CASSLRTIDRLQAFF. Complete variable domain (other parts from reference TRBV28 and TRBJ1-1): DVKVTQSSRYLVKRTGEKVFLECVQDMDHENMFWYRQDPGLGLRLIYFSYDVKMKEKGDIPEGYSVSREKKERFSLILESASTNQTSMYLCASSLRTIDRLQAFFGQGTRLTVV.

The genes are TRBV18 and TRBJ2-1; D perhaps matches TRBD1 (6 bases). V lost 0 bases to trimming and J lost 2 bases, with 8 bases between them. This CDR3 is built from 15 residues. The germline gives CDR1 KGHSH, CDR2 LQKENI. In nucleotides, the CDR3 is TGTGCCAGCTCACCACCGGGACATACCTACAATGAGCAGTTCTTC. Protein: CASSPPGHTYNEQFF.

This clone was found a few times. The J gene is TRBJ1-2, the V gene TRBV27; D not certain. The CDR3 covers 15 residues. Germline V CDR1 and CDR2: MNHEY, SMNVEV (reference sequence). V was trimmed by 9 bases and J by 8 bases, leaving 25 bases between them. The CDR3 nucleotides read TGTGCCAGATTTAGCAGCCGAACGTCACGAGGAGGCTACACCTTC. Protein sequence: CARFSSRTSRGGYTF.